The present T cell receptor beta chain was sequenced within a study of T cells in Graves' hyperthyroidism and ophthalmopathy. Study conclusions and caveats: Stable hyperthyroidism and ophthalmopathy were separated using 13 V-J signatures. Also found in blood were most expanded thyroid clonotypes above 0.001.

The sample holds many counts of this clonotype. What it recognizes is unknown. The germline V gene encodes CDR1 PRHDT and CDR2 FYEKMQ (reference sequence). CDR3 length: 15 amino acids. V lost 1 base, J lost 5 bases, and 12 bases lay in between. TCR beta CDR3 regions were amplified from RNA transcripts. The HTBI primer set drove a first-round RT-PCR of the TCR CDR3. TCRdb redid the calling of the multiplex PCR reads with MiXCR, one entry per CDR3 protein. This repertoire shows some 760,000 distinct CDR3 sequences, roughly 15% found once; its top ten account for roughly 10%. This TCR was recovered from a woman in her late teens or twenties with Graves' hyperthyroidism. The sample taken for sequencing was blood. The chain recombines TRBV13 with TRBJ2-1; either TRBD1 or TRBD2 may supply D (5 bases each). CDR3 amino acids: CASSLEGSGHNEQFF. CDR3 nucleotide sequence: TGTGCCAGCAGCTTAGAAGGGTCGGGGCACAATGAGCAGTTCTTC. The full variable domain, completed using reference TRBV13 and TRBJ2-1, is AAGVIQSPRHLIKEKRETATLKCYPIPRHDTVYWYQQGPGQDPQFLISFYEKMQSDKGSIPDRFSAQQFSDYHSELNMSSLELGDSALYFCASSLEGSGHNEQFFGPGTRLTVL.